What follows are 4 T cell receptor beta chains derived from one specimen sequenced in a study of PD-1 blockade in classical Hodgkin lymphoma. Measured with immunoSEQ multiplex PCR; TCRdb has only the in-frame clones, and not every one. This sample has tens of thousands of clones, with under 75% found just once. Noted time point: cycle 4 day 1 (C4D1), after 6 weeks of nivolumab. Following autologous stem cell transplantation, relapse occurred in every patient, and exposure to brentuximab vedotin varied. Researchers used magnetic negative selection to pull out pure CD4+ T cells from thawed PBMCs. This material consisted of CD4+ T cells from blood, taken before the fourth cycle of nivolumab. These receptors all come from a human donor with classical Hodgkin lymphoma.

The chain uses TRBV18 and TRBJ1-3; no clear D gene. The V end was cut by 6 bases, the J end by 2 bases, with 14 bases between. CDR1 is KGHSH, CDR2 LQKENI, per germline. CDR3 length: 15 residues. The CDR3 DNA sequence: TGTGCCAGCTCCCCCGGCCAGGTCCCTGGAAACACCATATATTTT. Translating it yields CASSPGQVPGNTIYF.

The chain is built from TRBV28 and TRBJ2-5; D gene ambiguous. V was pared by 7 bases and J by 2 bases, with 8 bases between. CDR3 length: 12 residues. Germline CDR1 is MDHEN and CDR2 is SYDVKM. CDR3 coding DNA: TGTGCCAGCACGACACTGCAAGAGACCCAGTACTTC. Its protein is CASTTLQETQYF.

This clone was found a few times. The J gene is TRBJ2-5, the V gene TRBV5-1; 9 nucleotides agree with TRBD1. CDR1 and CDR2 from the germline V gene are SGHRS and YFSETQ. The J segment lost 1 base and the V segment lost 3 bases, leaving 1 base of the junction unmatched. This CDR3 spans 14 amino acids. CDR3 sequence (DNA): TGCGCCAGCAGCTCACAGGGGGCCCAAGAGACCCAGTACTTC. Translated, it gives CASSSQGAQETQYF. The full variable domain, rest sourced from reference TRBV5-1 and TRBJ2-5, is KAGVTQTPRYLIKTRGQQVTLSCSPISGHRSVSWYQQTPGQGLQFLFEYFSETQRNKGNFPGRFSGRQFSNSRSEMNVSTLELGDSALYLCASSSQGAQETQYFGPGTRLLVL.

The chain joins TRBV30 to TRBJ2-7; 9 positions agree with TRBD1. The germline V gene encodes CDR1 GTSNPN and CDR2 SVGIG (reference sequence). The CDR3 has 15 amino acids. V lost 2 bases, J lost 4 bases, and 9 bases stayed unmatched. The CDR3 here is CAWSRGQGLTYEQYF. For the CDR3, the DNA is TGTGCCTGGAGTCGAGGACAGGGGCTCACGTACGAGCAGTACTTC.